A single sample is the source of the 2 T cell receptor beta chains below, sequenced in a study of CD8 T cells in ankylosing spondylitis. MiXCR, run by TCRdb on the 5' RACE reads, gives a single entry per CDR3 protein. The sample lists about 160,000 distinct CDR3 sequences; around 19% were seen once. Input material: blood, either unsorted or a sorted T cell fraction (not recorded which). All receptors derive from a male donor with ankylosing spondylitis or in good health (not recorded which).

This clonotype turned up a few times. This chain links TRBV18 with TRBJ1-3, with unresolved D. V lost 0 bases and J 4 bases, leaving 4 bases between the germline ends. Germline V gene lookup returns CDR1 KGHSH and CDR2 LQKENI. This CDR3 has 13 residues. The CDR3 region is CASSPPAGNTIYF. CDR3 nucleotide sequence: TGTGCCAGCTCACCACCGGCCGGAAACACCATATATTTT.

This clonotype was picked up many times. The rearrangement joins TRBV10-3 to TRBJ1-1; 8 positions agree with TRBD1. With 4 bases clipped from V and 4 bases from J, the junction kept 5 bases outside the gene matches. The CDR3 runs 14 residues. The germline gives CDR1 ENHRY, CDR2 SYGVKD. CDR3 coding DNA: TGTGCCATCAGTGGAACAGGGGGAGGCACTGAAGCTTTCTTT. The encoded protein is CAISGTGGGTEAFF.